These 10 T cell receptor beta chains were sequenced from one sample in a study of cytomegalovirus exposure and HLA in healthy donors. The PCR had 60 Vbeta and 13 Jbeta primers. TCRdb keeps only in-frame clones here, not all; method: immunoSEQ multiplex PCR. The sample lists 250,000 to 350,000 clones, approximately 90% occurring once. Sample: PBMCs. These receptors came from a woman aged 18-30 years in good health and CMV-seronegative.

The CDR3 loop is CASNPRGIEPIFSGNTIYF. The CDR3 coding sequence is TGTGCCAGCAACCCGAGGGGGATTGAACCAATCTTCTCTGGAAACACCATATATTTT. This chain joins TRBV21-1 and TRBJ1-3; the table assigns TRBD1, which was not confirmed against the DNA. TRBV21-1 is a pseudogene segment. The CDR3 is made up of 19 amino acids.

Here the CDR3 DNA reads TGTGCCAGCAGCCCCCAACGGGCGGGGCCCATCAATGAGCAGTTCTTC. Amino acids: CASSPQRAGPINEQFF. The chain combines TRBV9 with TRBJ2-1; D is possibly TRBD2 (6 bases). The CDR3 extends over 16 amino acids. Germline loops: CDR1 SGDLS, CDR2 YYNGEE. V lost 4 bases, J lost 6 bases, and 20 bases lay in between. The entire variable domain, with the rest obtained from reference TRBV9 and TRBJ2-1, is as follows: DSGVTQTPKHLITATGQRVTLRCSPRSGDLSVYWYQQSLDQGLQFLIQYYNGEERAKGNILERFSAQQFPDLHSELNLSSLELGDSALYFCASSPQRAGPINEQFFGPGTRLTVL.

A single count supports this clone. Mismatch with germline at one junction end may stem from a read error. Other nucleotide sequences from this sample produce the same CDR3. The genes are TRBV7-8 and TRBJ2-3; TRBD1 is a possible D gene (6 bases). The CDR3 length is 15 residues. CDR1 is SGHVS, CDR2 FQNEAQ, per germline. CDR3 region: CASSLEVRGTDTQYF. Here the CDR3 DNA reads TGTGCCAGCAGCTTAGAAGTCAGGGGCACGGATACGCAGTATTTT.

This chain connects TRBV6-5 to TRBJ1-2; D unresolved. The V gene's germline CDR1 is MNHEY and CDR2 SVGAGI. The V end lost 2 bases, the J end lost 8 bases, and 9 bases lay between the germline ends. This CDR3 is 12 amino acids long. The CDR3 loop is CASSYKRGGYTF. CDR3 in DNA: TGTGCCAGCAGTTACAAGCGGGGAGGCTACACCTTC.

J is TRBJ1-1 and V is TRBV5-6; 7 bases agree with TRBD1. The CDR3 covers 16 residues. V was pared by 4 bases and J by 5 bases, with 14 bases of the junction left unmatched. Germline assignment: CDR1 SGHDT and CDR2 YYEEEE. The CDR3 DNA reads TGTGCCAGCAGCCATAGGACAGGCCTGCCCCTGACTGAAGCTTTCTTT. This codes for CASSHRTGLPLTEAFF.

This clone has just one count. This sequence joins TRBV6-6 and TRBJ1-1, with 7 bases that match TRBD1. V lost 2 bases to trimming and J lost 3 bases; unmatched junction nucleotides: 9. CDR1 is MNHNY and CDR2 is SVGAGI in the germline V gene (reference sequence). The CDR3 has 16 amino acids. CDR3 region: CASSYRRQGPDTEAFF. CDR3 nucleotides: TGTGCCAGCAGTTACAGACGACAGGGTCCGGACACTGAAGCTTTCTTT.

This clone was counted only a few times. The CDR3 region has the DNA TGTGCCATCAGGGGGGACTCGCGAGGCTCTGGAAACACCATATATTTT. The encoded protein is CAIRGDSRGSGNTIYF. The chain recombines TRBV10-3 with TRBJ1-3; TRBD1 might be the D (5 bases). This CDR3 has 16 residues. From germline, CDR1 is ENHRY and CDR2 SYGVKD. V dropped 6 bases and J dropped 0 bases, with 15 bases sitting between them.

J is TRBJ1-1 and V is TRBV5-1; D is unresolved. The ends were cut back, 4 bases at V and 1 base at J, with 11 bases in the middle. Germline assignment: CDR1 SGHRS and CDR2 YFSETQ. This CDR3 spans 14 amino acids. This CDR3 reads CASSPLRGNTEAFF. The CDR3 DNA is TGCGCCAGCAGCCCTTTACGGGGGAACACTGAAGCTTTCTTT.

The V call is TRBV7-9, the J call TRBJ1-5; the D is unclear. The V gene lost 0 bases and the J gene lost 1 base, with 7 bases spanning the gap. In germline, CDR1 is SEHNR, CDR2 FQNEAQ (reference sequence). CDR3 length equals 15 residues. Written as DNA, the CDR3 is TGTGCCAGCAGCTTAGCGCCGCGGAGCAATCAGCCCCAGCATTTT. Translated, it gives CASSLAPRSNQPQHF.

The rearrangement uses TRBV5-6 and TRBJ2-5, with 10 bases that match TRBD2. J lost 4 bases, V lost 0 bases, and 3 bases had no gene match. Germline V gives CDR1 SGHDT, CDR2 YYEEEE. This CDR3 contains 15 residues. CDR3 loop: CASSLEERGGETQYF. The DNA for the CDR3 is TGTGCCAGCAGCTTGGAGGAGCGGGGGGGAGAGACCCAGTACTTC.